Following are 8 T cell receptor beta chains from one sample sequenced in a study of OX40 agonist ivuxolimab in advanced cancers. Clones were sequenced by immunoSEQ multiplex PCR, and TCRdb holds only the in-frame ones, with some missing. The sample has about 100,000 clones, roughly 90% seen once. The material sequenced was CD4+ or CD8+ T cells sorted from blood, taken in a trial of the OX40 agonist ivuxolimab. These TCRs come from an adult with an advanced solid tumor such as melanoma, head and neck, liver or kidney cancer.

This sequence joins TRBV4-2 and TRBJ2-5; possibly TRBD2 for D (5 bases). CDR3 size: 15 residues. The germline CDR1 and CDR2 sequences are LGHNA and YNFKEQ. The V gene lost 2 bases and the J gene lost 4 bases, with 14 bases spanning the gap. CDR3 in amino acids: CASSQRLGVRETQYF. CDR3 bases: TGTGCCAGCAGCCAAAGACTCGGGGTACGAGAGACCCAGTACTTC.

The chain is built from TRBV28 and TRBJ1-1; 10 bases line up with TRBD1. The ends lost 6 bases at V and 7 bases at J; junction bases unmatched: 11. Germline assignment: CDR1 MDHEN and CDR2 SYDVKM. The CDR3 has 15 residues. CDR3 DNA: TGTGCCAGCAGCCCCTCGGGGACAGGGGAAATTGAAGCTTTCTTT. Its translation is CASSPSGTGEIEAFF.

This chain uses TRBV5-1 with TRBJ1-5, with D hard to call. The germline CDR1 and CDR2 sequences are SGHRS and YFSETQ. V lost 4 bases and J lost 0, with 11 bases in between. The CDR3 has 15 residues. The CDR3 loop reads CASSRWGDSNQPQHF. The CDR3 region has the DNA TGCGCCAGCAGCCGGTGGGGAGATAGCAATCAGCCCCAGCATTTT.

J is TRBJ2-1 and V is TRBV9, with a possible D match to TRBD1 (5 bases). Germline V CDR1 and CDR2: SGDLS, YYNGEE. The CDR3 sequence is 12 residues long. Between the trimmed V and J ends, which lost 0 bases and 10 bases, there was a span of 8 bases. The CDR3 is CASSVVRGEQFF. The DNA for the CDR3 is TGTGCCAGCAGCGTAGTTAGGGGCGAGCAGTTCTTC.

As to this clone: The sample carries other DNA sequences with the same CDR3. This chain joins TRBV15 and TRBJ1-1, with D possibly being TRBD1 (5 bases). The V gene's germline CDR1 is LNHNV and CDR2 YYDKDF (reference sequence). V shed 4 bases and J shed 5 bases, with 8 bases lying between them. The CDR3 runs to 12 residues. The CDR3 reads CATSIGGTEAFF. The CDR3 region has the DNA TGTGCCACCAGCATCGGGGGGACTGAAGCTTTCTTT.

This chain links TRBV4-1 with TRBJ2-2; 13 bases map to TRBD2. The length of the CDR3 is 17 residues. V shed 2 bases, J shed 7 bases, and the junction held 7 bases outside the gene matches. Germline values: CDR1 MGHRA, CDR2 YSYEKL. The CDR3 sequence: CASSQLTSGRAIGELFF. The CDR3 region has the DNA TGCGCCAGCAGCCAACTAACTAGCGGGAGGGCCATCGGGGAGCTGTTTTTT.

This chain uses TRBV5-1 with TRBJ1-2; 10 nucleotides agree with TRBD1. After removal of 5 bases from V and 5 bases from J, the junction contained 9 bases not matched to a gene. Germline CDR1 and CDR2: SGHRS and YFSETQ. The CDR3 loop spans 15 amino acids. Written as DNA, the CDR3 is TGCGCCAGCAGTCCCGGGACAGGGGTTGGGTATGGCTACACCTTC. As protein: CASSPGTGVGYGYTF.

The genes are TRBV27 and TRBJ2-2, with TRBD1 matching over 7 bases. Unmatched junction bases numbered 4, after V lost 5 bases and J lost 7 bases. The germline V gene has CDR1 MNHEY and CDR2 SMNVEV (reference sequence). The CDR3 runs to 13 residues. The CDR3 protein is CASSLQGSGELFF. CDR3 DNA sequence: TGTGCCAGCAGTCTACAGGGGAGCGGGGAGCTGTTTTTT.